These T cell receptor beta chains were read from a single sample in a study of breast tumors, draining lymph nodes, adjacent tissues. TCRdb processed the multiplex PCR reads anew with MiXCR; each CDR3 protein has one entry. This table has about 31,000 distinct CDR3 sequences, roughly two thirds appearing once. The sequenced material came from breast tumor tissue. All receptors come from a female donor with breast cancer. Some clones in this sample may be carry-over from other donors' samples. The CDR3 runs from the conserved cysteine through the conserved F or W. The D gene is left open where the match is weak. The size of a clone is reported for some rows only, either as once, few or many, or as a class for expanded clones.

size	V	D	J	DNA	CDR3
NA	TRBV6-1	NA	TRBJ2-1	TGTGCCAGCAGTGCTCCGGGACGCCCGAGCTCCTACAATGAGCAGTTCTTC	CASSAPGRPSSYNEQFF
many	TRBV12-3/TRBV12-4	TRBD1	TRBJ1-3	TGTGCCAGCAGTCCGGGGGACAGGGGTGGAAACACCATATATTTT	CASSPGDRGGNTIYF
NA	TRBV5-1	NA	TRBJ2-1	TGCGCCAGCAGCTTGGCGACTAAACAGTTCTTC	CASSLATKQFF
NA	TRBV2	NA	TRBJ2-3	TGTGCCAGTACCTTTGGGGGAAAAGATACGCAGTATTTT	CASTFGGKDTQYF
NA	TRBV7-9	TRBD2	TRBJ2-7	TGTGCCAGCAGCGAGGGACTAGCGGGCTCCTACGAGCAGTACTTC	CASSEGLAGSYEQYF
NA	TRBV6-1	TRBD2	TRBJ2-1	TGTGCCAGCAGACCAGGGACTAGCGGGAGGCTCAATGAGCAGTTCTTC	CASRPGTSGRLNEQFF
NA	TRBV2	TRBD2	TRBJ2-5	TGTGCCGGCACTGGAGCGGGGGAGGGTCAAGAGACCCAGTACTTC	CAGTGAGEGQETQYF
NA	TRBV29-1	NA	TRBJ2-5	TGCAGCGTTGGCACCGCCGGAGGGGGCTTC	CSVGTAGGGF
NA	TRBV30	TRBD2	TRBJ2-7	TGTGCCTGGAGTGTTAGTAGCGGGAGTTACGAGCAGTACTTC	CAWSVSSGSYEQYF
NA	TRBV9	NA	TRBJ1-3	TGTGCCAGCAGCGTAGACAGGGCTAGGGGAAACACCATATATTTT	CASSVDRARGNTIYF
NA	TRBV24-1	NA	TRBJ2-7	TGTGCCACCAGTGATCGGGCAGAGGCTTCCTCAAACGAGCTGTACTTC	CATSDRAEASSNELYF
NA	TRBV19	NA	TRBJ1-1	TGTGCCAGTAGTATAGGGGGAAAACAAAACACTGAAGCTTTCTTT	CASSIGGKQNTEAFF
NA	TRBV19	NA	TRBJ2-2	TGTGCCAGTATTGAGGGTAGCACCGGGGAGCTGTTTTTT	CASIEGSTGELFF
NA	TRBV20-1	TRBD1	TRBJ2-7	TGCAGTGCCGGGACAGATTCCTACGAGCAGTACTTC	CSAGTDSYEQYF
NA	TRBV7-3	NA	TRBJ1-6	TGTGCCAGCAGCTTGAATTCACCCCTCCACTTT	CASSLNSPLHF
NA	TRBV20-1	TRBD2	TRBJ2-1	TGCAGTGCTAGGGCTGGCGGGAGGAATGAGCAGTTCTTC	CSARAGGRNEQFF
NA	TRBV15	NA	TRBJ2-5	TGTGCCACCAGCGCCCTCGGTAGCTTCGACTTC	CATSALGSFDF
NA	TRBV5-6	TRBD1	TRBJ1-6	TGTGCCAGCAGCTTACCGACAGGGAATTCACCCCTCCACTTT	CASSLPTGNSPLHF
NA	TRBV4-1	TRBD1	TRBJ2-1	TGCGCCAGCAGCTCCGGACAGGGTACCTACAATGAGCAGTTCTTC	CASSSGQGTYNEQFF
NA	TRBV20-1	TRBD1	TRBJ1-4	TGCAGTGCTAGAGATCTCGGGTGGACAGGGCAGCTTGAAAAACTGTTTTTT	CSARDLGWTGQLEKLFF
NA	TRBV4-1	TRBD1	TRBJ2-5	TGCGCCAGCAGCCAAGGCTCCATTGGGGACAGGCAAGAGACCCAGTACTTC	CASSQGSIGDRQETQYF
many	TRBV4-1	NA	TRBJ2-2	TGCGCCAGCAGCCAAGTAGATATGGGGTTGGTCACCGGGGAGCTGTTTTTT	CASSQVDMGLVTGELFF
medium-sized	TRBV6-2/TRBV6-3	NA	TRBJ1-5	TGTGCCAGCAGTTACGGGGGGGCGGGTCAGCCCCAGCATTTT	CASSYGGAGQPQHF
NA	TRBV9	NA	TRBJ2-2	TGTGCCAGCAGCGTAGACCCGAACACCGGGGAGCTGTTTTTT	CASSVDPNTGELFF
many	TRBV10-1	NA	TRBJ2-7	TGCGCCAGCAGTGAGGTTGGGGACGAGCAGTACTTC	CASSEVGDEQYF
NA	TRBV29-1	TRBD2	TRBJ2-2	TGCAGCGTAACTAGCGGGAACACCGGGGAGCTGTTTTTT	CSVTSGNTGELFF
NA	TRBV12-3/TRBV12-4	NA	TRBJ2-5	TGTGCCAGCATAAGAATTTCGGAGACCCAGTACTTC	CASIRISETQYF
NA	TRBV7-2	NA	TRBJ2-5	TGTGCCAGCAGCCAAAGGACAGTGAGGGAGACCCAGTACTTC	CASSQRTVRETQYF
NA	TRBV7-8	NA	TRBJ1-2	TGTGCCAGCAGCTTTGGACAGTATGGCTACACCTTC	CASSFGQYGYTF
many	TRBV6-5	TRBD2	TRBJ2-2	TGTGCCAGCAGCTTGGAGGGACTAGCGAACACCGGGGAGCTGTTTTTT	CASSLEGLANTGELFF
medium-sized	TRBV4-2	NA	TRBJ2-5	TGTGCCAGCAGCCAAGATCGCGGACTTCGACGTTGGGAGACCCAGTACTTC	CASSQDRGLRRWETQYF
NA	TRBV6-4	NA	TRBJ1-5	TGTGCCAGCAGTGACAACACAGGGTATCAGCCCCAGCATTTT	CASSDNTGYQPQHF
few	TRBV29-1	NA	TRBJ2-2	TGCAGCGTTGTCAGGGGAGATAACACCGGGGAGCTGTTTTTT	CSVVRGDNTGELFF
NA	TRBV11-2	TRBD1	TRBJ2-7	TGTGCCAGCAGCTTAGATGGGGACAGGGGTTACGAGCAGTACTTC	CASSLDGDRGYEQYF
medium-sized	TRBV6-2/TRBV6-3	TRBD2	TRBJ2-5	TGTGCCAGCAGTTACGACATCGGGCGGGGGAACCAAGAGACCCAGTACTTC	CASSYDIGRGNQETQYF
once	TRBV10-3	TRBD1	TRBJ1-2	TGTGCCATCAGTGATTGGGACAGGGGACCCTATGGCTACACCTTC	CAISDWDRGPYGYTF
NA	TRBV20-1	NA	TRBJ2-5	TGCAGTGCTAGTTGGCAGCAAGAGACCCAGTACTTC	CSASWQQETQYF
NA	TRBV9	TRBD2	TRBJ2-7	TGTGCCAGCAGCGTCTTAGGACTAGCGGGGATGTACGAGCAGTACTTC	CASSVLGLAGMYEQYF
once	TRBV5-5	TRBD1	TRBJ1-4	TGTGCCAGCAGCCTGACAGGGGGTAACGAAAAACTGTTTTTT	CASSLTGGNEKLFF
many	TRBV30	TRBD1	TRBJ1-1	TGTGCCTGGAGTGTACGAGGCAGGGGGTCGAACACTGAAGCTTTCTTT	CAWSVRGRGSNTEAFF
NA	TRBV6-5	NA	TRBJ1-6	TGTGCCAGCAGTTCCGGGACCTTTAATTCACCCCTCCACTTT	CASSSGTFNSPLHF
NA	TRBV29-1	TRBD2	TRBJ2-1	TGCAGCGCAAAACCCTCGGGCGGGAGGAATGAGCAGTTCTTC	CSAKPSGGRNEQFF
NA	TRBV4-3	TRBD1	TRBJ1-2	TGCGCCAGCAGCCAAAGGACAGGGAACTATGGCTACACCTTC	CASSQRTGNYGYTF
many	TRBV4-2	NA	TRBJ2-2	TGTGCCAGCAGCCACGAGACCGGGGCGAACACCGGGGAGCTGTTTTTT	CASSHETGANTGELFF
NA	TRBV15	NA	TRBJ2-7	TGTGCCACCAGCAGAGTTGCGGACTACGAGCAGTACTTC	CATSRVADYEQYF
NA	TRBV20-1	TRBD1	TRBJ1-2	TGCAGGGCGAGGGGGCAGTCCTATGGCTACACCTTC	CRARGQSYGYTF
NA	TRBV6-5	NA	TRBJ1-2	TGTGCCAGCAGTTACTCAGGCAGTAATGGAGGCTACACCTTC	CASSYSGSNGGYTF